Sequencing of this T cell receptor beta chain was carried out in a study of blood T cell repertoires in COVID-19. Authors' methods: Counts of nucleated cells, estimated from reference gene primer amplification, were obtained. The repertoire was sequenced with immunoSEQ multiplex PCR; TCRdb's copy has only in-frame clones and lacks some. Clone size and V and J calls were adopted from that table, with D and trimming inferred from the DNA. The sample has about 200,000 clones, around 81% seen once. Germline CDR1 is MDHEN and CDR2 is SYDVKM. The CDR3 extends over 15 amino acids. V was trimmed by 3 bases and J by 2 bases, leaving 13 bases between them.

V is TRBV28 and J is TRBJ1-1; TRBD1 might be the D (6 bases). Sequencing was carried out using PBMCs or T cells enriched from blood (not recorded which). The sequence derives from a man aged 35 to 55 who had recovered from COVID-19. This CDR3 reads CASSFPQQGNTEAFF. In DNA form, the CDR3 reads TGTGCCAGCAGTTTCCCCCAACAGGGCAACACTGAAGCTTTCTTT.